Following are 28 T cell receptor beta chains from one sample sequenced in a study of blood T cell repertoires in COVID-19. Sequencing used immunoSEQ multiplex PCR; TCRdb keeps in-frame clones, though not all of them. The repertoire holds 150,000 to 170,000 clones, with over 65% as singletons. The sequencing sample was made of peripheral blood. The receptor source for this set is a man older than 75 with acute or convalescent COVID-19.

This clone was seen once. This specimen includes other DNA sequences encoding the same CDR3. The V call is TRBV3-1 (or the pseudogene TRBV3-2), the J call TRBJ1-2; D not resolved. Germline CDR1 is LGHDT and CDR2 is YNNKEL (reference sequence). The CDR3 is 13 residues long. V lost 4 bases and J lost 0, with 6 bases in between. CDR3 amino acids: CASSPGTNYGYTF. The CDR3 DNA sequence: TGTGCCAGCAGCCCGGGGACTAACTATGGCTACACCTTC.

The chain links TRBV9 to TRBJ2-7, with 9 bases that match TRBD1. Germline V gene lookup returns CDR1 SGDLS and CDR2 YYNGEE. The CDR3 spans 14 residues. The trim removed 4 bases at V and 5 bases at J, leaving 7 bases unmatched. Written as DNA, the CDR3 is TGTGCCAGCAGCCTATGGGACAGGGCCCACGAGCAGTACTTC. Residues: CASSLWDRAHEQYF.

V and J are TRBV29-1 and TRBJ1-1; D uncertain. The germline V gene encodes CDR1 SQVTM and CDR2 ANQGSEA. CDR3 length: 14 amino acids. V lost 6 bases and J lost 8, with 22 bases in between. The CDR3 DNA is TGCAGCGTCGCGACTAAGACGACATATGGGGAAGCTTTCTTT. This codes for CSVATKTTYGEAFF.

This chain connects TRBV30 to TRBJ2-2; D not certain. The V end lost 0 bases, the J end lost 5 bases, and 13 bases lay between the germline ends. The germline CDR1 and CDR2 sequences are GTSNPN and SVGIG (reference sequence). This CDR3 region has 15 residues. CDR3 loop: CAWSVQAVRTGELFF. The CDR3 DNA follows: TGTGCCTGGAGTGTGCAGGCAGTCAGAACCGGGGAGCTGTTTTTT.

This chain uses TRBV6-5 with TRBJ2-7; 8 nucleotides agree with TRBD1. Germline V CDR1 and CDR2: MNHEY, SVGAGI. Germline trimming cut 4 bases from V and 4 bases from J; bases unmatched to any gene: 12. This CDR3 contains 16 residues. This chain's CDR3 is CASSSVGTGTGYEQYF. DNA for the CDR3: TGTGCCAGCAGTTCAGTCGGGACAGGAACGGGGTACGAGCAGTACTTC.

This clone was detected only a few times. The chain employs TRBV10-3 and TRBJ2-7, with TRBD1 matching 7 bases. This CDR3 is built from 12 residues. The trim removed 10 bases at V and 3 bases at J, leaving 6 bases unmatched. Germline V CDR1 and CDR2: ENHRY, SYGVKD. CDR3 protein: CATGTDLYEQYV. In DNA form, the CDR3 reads TGTGCCACCGGGACAGACCTCTACGAGCAGTACGTC.

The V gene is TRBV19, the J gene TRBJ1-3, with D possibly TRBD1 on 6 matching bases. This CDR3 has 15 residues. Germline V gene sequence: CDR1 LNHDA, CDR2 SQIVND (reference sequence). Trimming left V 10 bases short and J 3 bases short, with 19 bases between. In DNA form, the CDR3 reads TGTGCCACCAAGGCCCCAGGACAGCTTGGAAACACCATATATTTT. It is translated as CATKAPGQLGNTIYF.

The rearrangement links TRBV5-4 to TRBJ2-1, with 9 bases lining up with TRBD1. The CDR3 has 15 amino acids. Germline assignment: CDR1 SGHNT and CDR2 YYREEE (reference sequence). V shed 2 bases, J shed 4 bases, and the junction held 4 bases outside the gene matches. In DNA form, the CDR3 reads TGTGCCAGCAGCTTCGGGACAGGGCTATACAATGAGCAGTTCTTC. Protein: CASSFGTGLYNEQFF.

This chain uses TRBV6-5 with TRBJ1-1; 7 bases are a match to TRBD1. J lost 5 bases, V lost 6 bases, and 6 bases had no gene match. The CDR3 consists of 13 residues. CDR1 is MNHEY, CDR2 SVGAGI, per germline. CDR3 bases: TGTGCCAGCAGCGATAACAGGGGAACTGAAGCTTTCTTT. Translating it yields CASSDNRGTEAFF.

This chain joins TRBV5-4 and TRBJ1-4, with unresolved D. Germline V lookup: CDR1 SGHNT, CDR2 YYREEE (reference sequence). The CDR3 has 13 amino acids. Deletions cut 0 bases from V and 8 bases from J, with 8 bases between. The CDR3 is CASSLGLLEKLFF. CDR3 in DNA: TGTGCCAGCAGCTTGGGACTCCTAGAAAAACTGTTTTTT.

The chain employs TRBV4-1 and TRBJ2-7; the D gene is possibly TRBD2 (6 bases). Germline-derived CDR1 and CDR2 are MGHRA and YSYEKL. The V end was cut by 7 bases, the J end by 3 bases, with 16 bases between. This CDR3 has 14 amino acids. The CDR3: CASTPDGGSYEQYF. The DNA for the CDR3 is TGCGCCAGCACCCCTGACGGGGGTAGCTACGAGCAGTACTTC.

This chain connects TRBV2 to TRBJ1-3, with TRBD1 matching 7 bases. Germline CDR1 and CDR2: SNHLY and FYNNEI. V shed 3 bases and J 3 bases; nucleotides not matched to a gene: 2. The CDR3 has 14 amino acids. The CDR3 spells CASSERTGGNTIYF. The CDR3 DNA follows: TGTGCCAGCAGTGAGAGGACAGGTGGAAACACCATATATTTT.

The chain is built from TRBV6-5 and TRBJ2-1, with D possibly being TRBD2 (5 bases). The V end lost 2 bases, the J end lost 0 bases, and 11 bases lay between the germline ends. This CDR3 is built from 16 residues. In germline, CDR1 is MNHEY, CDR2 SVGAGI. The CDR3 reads CASSYQRPSSYNEQFF. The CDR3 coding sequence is TGTGCCAGCAGTTACCAGCGGCCTAGCTCCTACAATGAGCAGTTCTTC.

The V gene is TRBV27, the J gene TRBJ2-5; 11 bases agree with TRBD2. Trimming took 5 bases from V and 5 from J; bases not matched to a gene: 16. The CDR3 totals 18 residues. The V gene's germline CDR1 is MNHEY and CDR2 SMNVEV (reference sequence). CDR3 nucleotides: TGTGCCAGCAGTCCCCGTGGGACTAGCGGTCTCCGCGGCGAGACCCAGTACTTC. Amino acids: CASSPRGTSGLRGETQYF.

DNA for the CDR3: TGCGCCAGCAGCTCCCTACCAGGTGCCGCTGGAAACACCATATATTTT. Translating it yields CASSSLPGAAGNTIYF. The V and J genes are TRBV5-1 and TRBJ1-3; D is uncertain. V lost 3 bases and J lost 2, with 15 bases in between. The CDR3 runs to 16 residues. Germline V lookup: CDR1 SGHRS, CDR2 YFSETQ.

CDR3 residues: CASSTTGGFHQPQHF. CDR3 DNA: TGTGCCAGTAGTACTACAGGGGGCTTCCATCAGCCCCAGCATTTT. The chain joins TRBV6-5 to TRBJ1-5, with 9 bases matching TRBD1. The germline gives CDR1 MNHEY, CDR2 SVGAGI. J was trimmed by 5 bases and V by 9 bases; bases with no gene match: 11. This CDR3 contains 15 residues.

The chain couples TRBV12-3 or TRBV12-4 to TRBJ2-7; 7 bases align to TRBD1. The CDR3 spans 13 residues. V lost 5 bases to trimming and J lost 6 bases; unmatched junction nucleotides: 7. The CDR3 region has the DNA TGTGCCAGCAGTACCAACAGGGGAACCGAGCAGTACTTC. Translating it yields CASSTNRGTEQYF.

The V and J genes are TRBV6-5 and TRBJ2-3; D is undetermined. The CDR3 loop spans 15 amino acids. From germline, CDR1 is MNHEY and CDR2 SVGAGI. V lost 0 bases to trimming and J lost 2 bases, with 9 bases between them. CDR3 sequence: CASSYSDGVTDTQYF. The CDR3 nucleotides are TGTGCCAGCAGTTACTCAGACGGAGTCACAGATACGCAGTATTTT.

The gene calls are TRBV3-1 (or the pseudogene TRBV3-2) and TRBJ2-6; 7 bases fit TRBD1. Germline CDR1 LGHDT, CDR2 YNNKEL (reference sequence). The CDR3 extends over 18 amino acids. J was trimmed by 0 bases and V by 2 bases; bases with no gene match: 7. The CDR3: CASSQHPGQSSGANVLTF. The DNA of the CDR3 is TGTGCCAGCAGCCAACACCCGGGACAGAGCTCTGGGGCCAACGTCCTGACTTTC.

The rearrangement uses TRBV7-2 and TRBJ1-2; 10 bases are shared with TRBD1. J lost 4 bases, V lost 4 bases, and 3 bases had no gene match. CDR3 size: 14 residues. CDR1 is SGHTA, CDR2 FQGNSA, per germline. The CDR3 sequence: CASSYDRGPYGYTF. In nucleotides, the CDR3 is TGTGCCAGCAGCTACGACAGGGGGCCCTATGGCTACACCTTC.

CDR3 sequence: CASSRSPGGLEPQHF. CDR3 in DNA: TGTGCCAGCAGCCGTAGCCCAGGGGGCTTGGAGCCCCAGCATTTT. The V gene is TRBV4-2, the J gene TRBJ1-5, with TRBD1 matching over 8 bases. Germline V gene sequence: CDR1 LGHNA, CDR2 YNFKEQ. The CDR3 covers 15 residues. The V gene end was trimmed by 4 bases and the J gene end by 8 bases; junction bases not matched to a gene: 10.

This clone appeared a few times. The chain's CDR3 is CASSPERDTQYF. CDR3 nucleotide sequence: TGTGCCAGCTCACCTGAGAGAGATACGCAGTATTTT. J is TRBJ2-3 and V is TRBV18, with D uncertain. The CDR3 loop spans 12 amino acids. V dropped 3 bases and J dropped 5 bases, with 6 bases sitting between them. Germline loops: CDR1 KGHSH, CDR2 LQKENI.

The CDR3 reads CASSYGVGGAEQFF. CDR3 sequence (DNA): TGTGCCAGCAGTTACGGGGTAGGGGGCGCTGAGCAGTTCTTC. V gene TRBV6-2 or TRBV6-3 combines with J gene TRBJ2-1, with 7 nucleotides matching TRBD1. V lost 2 bases, J lost 9 bases, and 7 bases stayed unmatched. The CDR3 has 14 residues. CDR1 is MNHEY and CDR2 is SVGEGT in the germline V gene.

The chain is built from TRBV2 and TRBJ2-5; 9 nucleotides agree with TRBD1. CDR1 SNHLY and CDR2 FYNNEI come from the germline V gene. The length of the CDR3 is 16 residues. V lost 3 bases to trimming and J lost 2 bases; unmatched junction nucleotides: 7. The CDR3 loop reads CASSELGQGRQETQYF. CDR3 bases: TGTGCCAGCAGTGAGCTGGGACAGGGTCGTCAAGAGACCCAGTACTTC.

CDR3 bases: TGCGCCAGCAGCAGGACAGTGACCACTGAAGCTTTCTTT. Translation: CASSRTVTTEAFF. The J gene is TRBJ1-1, the V gene TRBV4-1; TRBD1 might be the D (6 bases). Germline V lookup: CDR1 MGHRA, CDR2 YSYEKL. The ends were cut back, 5 bases at V and 4 bases at J, with 11 bases in the middle. The CDR3 has 13 residues.

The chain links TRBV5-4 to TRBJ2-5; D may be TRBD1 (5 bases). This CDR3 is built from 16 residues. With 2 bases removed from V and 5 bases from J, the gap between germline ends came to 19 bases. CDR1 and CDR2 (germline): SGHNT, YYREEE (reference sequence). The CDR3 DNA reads TGTGCCAGCAGCTTTGGTAGTGGGGCAGCTCGGGAGACCCAGTACTTC. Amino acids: CASSFGSGAARETQYF.

Written as DNA, the CDR3 is TGCGCCAGCAGTGATGTCTTGGCAGGGGATTCCTACGAGCAGTACGTC. It codes for CASSDVLAGDSYEQYV. This sequence joins TRBV10-2 and TRBJ2-7; the D gene is possibly TRBD1 (6 bases). Trimming removed 3 bases from V and 1 base from J, with 16 bases in between. CDR1 and CDR2 (germline): WSHSY, SAAADI. The CDR3 totals 16 residues.

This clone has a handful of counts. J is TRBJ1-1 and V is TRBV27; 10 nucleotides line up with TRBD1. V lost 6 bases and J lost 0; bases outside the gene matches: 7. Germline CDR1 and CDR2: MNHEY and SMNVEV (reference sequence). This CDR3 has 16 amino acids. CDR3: CASRLDRGSMNTEAFF. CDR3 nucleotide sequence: TGTGCCAGCAGATTGGACAGGGGGTCTATGAACACTGAAGCTTTCTTT.